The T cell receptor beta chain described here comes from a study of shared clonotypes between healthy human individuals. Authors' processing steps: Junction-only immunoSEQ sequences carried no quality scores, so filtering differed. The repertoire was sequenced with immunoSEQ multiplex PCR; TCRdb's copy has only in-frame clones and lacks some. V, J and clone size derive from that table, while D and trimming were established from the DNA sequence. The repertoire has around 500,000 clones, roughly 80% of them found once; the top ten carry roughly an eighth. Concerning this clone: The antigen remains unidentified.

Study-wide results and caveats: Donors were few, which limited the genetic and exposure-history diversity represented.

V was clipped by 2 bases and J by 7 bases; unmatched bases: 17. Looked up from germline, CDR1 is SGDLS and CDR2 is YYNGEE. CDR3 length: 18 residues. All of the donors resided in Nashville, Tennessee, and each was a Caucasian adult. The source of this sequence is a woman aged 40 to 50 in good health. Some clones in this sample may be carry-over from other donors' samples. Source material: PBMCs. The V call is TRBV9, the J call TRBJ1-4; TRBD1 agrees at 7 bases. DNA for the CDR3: TGTGCCAGCAGCGTCTCCGGCCAGAGACAGGGACCGGGTGAAAAACTGTTTTTT. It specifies CASSVSGQRQGPGEKLFF. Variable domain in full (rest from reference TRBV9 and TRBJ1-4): DSGVTQTPKHLITATGQRVTLRCSPRSGDLSVYWYQQSLDQGLQFLIQYYNGEERAKGNILERFSAQQFPDLHSELNLSSLELGDSALYFCASSVSGQRQGPGEKLFFGSGTQLSVL.